The 20 T cell receptor beta chains below all came from one sample that was sequenced in a study of identifying expanded T cells in peripheral blood. Clones were sequenced by immunoSEQ multiplex PCR, and TCRdb holds only the in-frame ones, with some missing. The table records approximately 140,000 clones, 80% to 90% of them present only once. The sample taken for sequencing was blood. These receptors all come from a person aged 18 to 75 in good health.

The V gene is TRBV5-1, the J gene TRBJ2-3, with 9 positions matching TRBD2. The CDR3 covers 16 residues. V was clipped by 1 base and J by 5 bases; unmatched bases: 8. Looked up from germline, CDR1 is SGHRS and CDR2 is YFSETQ. DNA of the CDR3: TGCGCCAGCAGCTTGACTAGCGGGCCCAGAGGAGATACGCAGTATTTT. Encoded protein: CASSLTSGPRGDTQYF.

This clone was recorded only once. This chain uses TRBV30 with TRBJ2-3; 8 bases are a match to TRBD2. J lost 4 bases, V lost 3 bases, and 12 bases had no gene match. This CDR3 comprises 16 residues. Germline-derived CDR1 and CDR2 are GTSNPN and SVGIG (reference sequence). This CDR3 reads CAWRPLAGGVADTQYF. For the CDR3, the DNA is TGTGCCTGGAGACCTTTGGCGGGGGGTGTCGCAGATACGCAGTATTTT.

This chain connects TRBV6-4 to TRBJ2-5; 9 bases line up with TRBD1. CDR3 size: 16 residues. After removal of 5 bases from V and 5 bases from J, the junction contained 12 bases not matched to a gene. CDR1 and CDR2 from the germline V gene are MRHNA and SNTAGT. The CDR3 loop reads CASSPQDRGGEETQYF. CDR3 coding DNA: TGTGCCAGCAGTCCCCAGGACAGGGGAGGGGAGGAGACCCAGTACTTC.

The DNA for the CDR3 is TGTGCCAGCAGCTTTGGCACAGATACGCAGTATTTT. Residues: CASSFGTDTQYF. The chain joins TRBV7-6 to TRBJ2-3; unclear D gene. V lost 3 bases and J lost 1, with 2 bases in between. Germline V lookup: CDR1 SGHVS, CDR2 FNYEAQ. The CDR3 totals 12 residues.

The chain recombines TRBV9 with TRBJ2-7, with D maybe TRBD2 (6 bases). This CDR3 contains 15 residues. Germline V lookup: CDR1 SGDLS, CDR2 YYNGEE. V was shortened by 0 bases and J by 3 bases, with 13 bases between the two germline ends. As DNA, the CDR3 is TGTGCCAGCAGCGTAGAGGCGGGAACCCTCTACGAGCAGTACTTC. Translating gives CASSVEAGTLYEQYF.

V gene TRBV2 combines with J gene TRBJ1-5, with D unresolved. The CDR3 totals 11 residues. Trimming stripped 5 bases from V and 8 bases from J, with 7 bases between. The germline V gene encodes CDR1 SNHLY and CDR2 FYNNEI. The CDR3 here is CASSLAEPQHF. The DNA of the CDR3 is TGTGCCAGCAGTCTTGCCGAGCCCCAGCATTTT.

This rearrangement joins TRBV6-5 to TRBJ2-2, with D possibly TRBD1 on 5 matching bases. The CDR3 is 14 amino acids. The germline V and J ends were trimmed by 6 bases and 5 bases, with 13 bases remaining between them. Germline values: CDR1 MNHEY, CDR2 SVGAGI. CDR3 in amino acids: CASRTEPGTGELFF. CDR3 DNA: TGTGCCAGCAGAACCGAACCAGGGACCGGGGAGCTGTTTTTT.

The chain couples TRBV29-1 to TRBJ2-6; D gene ambiguous. Trimming took 7 bases from V and 0 from J, leaving 10 bases between them. Germline values: CDR1 SQVTM, CDR2 ANQGSEA. The CDR3 loop spans 14 amino acids. The DNA for the CDR3 is TGCAGCGCCGCGCTGTTCTCTGGGGCCAACGTCCTGACTTTC. Its protein product is CSAALFSGANVLTF.

V and J are TRBV5-1 and TRBJ1-2; TRBD1 agrees at 8 bases. With V trimmed by 2 bases and J by 0 bases, 3 bases remained unmatched. From germline, CDR1 is SGHRS and CDR2 YFSETQ. The length of the CDR3 is 15 residues. Here the CDR3 DNA reads TGCGCCAGCAGCTTCTCACAGGGGGCTAACTATGGCTACACCTTC. Its translation is CASSFSQGANYGYTF.

DNA for the CDR3: TGTGCCAGCAGTGACCGGACGGATTTCACAGATACGCAGTATTTT. This sequence encodes CASSDRTDFTDTQYF. This chain joins TRBV2 and TRBJ2-3; D uncertain. V was trimmed by 3 bases and J by 2 bases, leaving 12 bases between them. There are 15 residues in the CDR3. Germline V lookup: CDR1 SNHLY, CDR2 FYNNEI. The complete variable domain, with remaining parts taken from reference TRBV2 and TRBJ2-3, reads EPEVTQTPSHQVTQMGQEVILRCVPISNHLYFYWYRQILGQKVEFLVSFYNNEISEKSEIFDDQFSVERPDGSNFTLKIRSTKLEDSAMYFCASSDRTDFTDTQYFGPGTRLTVL.

This chain links TRBV19 with TRBJ1-5, with D possibly TRBD1 on 6 matching bases. V lost 6 bases and J lost 2, with 17 bases in between. Germline CDR1 is LNHDA and CDR2 is SQIVND (reference sequence). This CDR3 has 16 amino acids. This CDR3 reads CASSTGGGLGNQPQHF. CDR3 nucleotides: TGTGCCAGTAGCACAGGTGGGGGGCTTGGCAATCAGCCCCAGCATTTT.

The genes are TRBV30 and TRBJ1-6; 8 nucleotides agree with TRBD1. V lost 0 bases and J lost 10; bases outside the gene matches: 5. Looked up from germline, CDR1 is GTSNPN and CDR2 is SVGIG (reference sequence). The CDR3 contains 14 residues. DNA for the CDR3: TGTGCCTGGAGTGTATGGGACAGGAAATCACCCCTCCACTTT. Protein sequence: CAWSVWDRKSPLHF.

This clone was seen only once. V usage is TRBV27 and J usage is TRBJ2-5; D not certain. Germline V CDR1 and CDR2: MNHEY, SMNVEV (reference sequence). Between the trimmed V and J ends, which lost 3 bases and 1 base, there was a span of 0 bases. The CDR3 runs to 11 residues. CDR3 nucleotides: TGTGCCAGCAGTTTCCAAGAGACCCAGTACTTC. Its translation is CASSFQETQYF.

The chain employs TRBV27 and TRBJ2-3, with D hard to call. Germline V CDR1 and CDR2: MNHEY, SMNVEV (reference sequence). This CDR3 region has 14 residues. V dropped 3 bases and J dropped 3 bases, with 10 bases sitting between them. CDR3 nucleotide sequence: TGTGCCAGCAGTTTGGGCCCGGTAACAGATACGCAGTATTTT. Its protein is CASSLGPVTDTQYF.

The V and J genes are TRBV6-6 and TRBJ2-5, with D uncertain. The CDR3 is made up of 13 amino acids. Germline lookup yields CDR1 MNHNY and CDR2 SVGAGI (reference sequence). V was trimmed by 2 bases and J by 4 bases, leaving 8 bases between them. The CDR3 bases are TGTGCCAGCAGTTACCACCCGACAGAGACCCAGTACTTC. Residues: CASSYHPTETQYF.

This chain links TRBV7-8 with TRBJ1-2; D is unresolved. CDR3 length: 12 residues. Germline assignment: CDR1 SGHVS and CDR2 FQNEAQ. Trimming shortened V by 3 bases and J by 8 bases, and 10 bases separated the two germline ends. The CDR3 sequence: CASSLSGGGYTF. CDR3 nucleotides: TGTGCCAGCAGCTTGTCTGGAGGCGGCTACACCTTC.

The chain recombines TRBV15 with TRBJ1-6, with a tentative D call TRBD1 (5 bases). This CDR3 has 15 amino acids. The germline V gene has CDR1 LNHNV and CDR2 YYDKDF (reference sequence). Trimming removed 0 bases at V and 8 bases at J, with 11 bases between. CDR3 sequence reads: CATSRDQRGDSPLHF. The CDR3 nucleotides read TGTGCCACCAGCAGAGATCAGAGGGGAGATTCACCCCTCCACTTT. Drawing the rest from reference TRBV15 and TRBJ1-6, the complete variable domain is DAMVIQNPRYQVTQFGKPVTLSCSQTLNHNVMYWYQQKSSQAPKLLFHYYDKDFNNEADTPDNFQSRRPNTSFCFLDIRSPGLGDTAMYLCATSRDQRGDSPLHFGNGTRLTVT.

The chain has TRBV6-6 and TRBJ2-1, with D perhaps matching TRBD1 (5 bases). Trimming stripped 10 bases from V and 4 bases from J, with 17 bases between. This CDR3 comprises 14 residues. Germline CDR1 MNHNY, CDR2 SVGAGI (reference sequence). The CDR3, as DNA: TGTGCCATCCAGGACAAGGCCTATTACAATGAGCAGTTCTTC. Its translation is CAIQDKAYYNEQFF.

This rearrangement joins TRBV19 to TRBJ1-2; maybe TRBD1 (6 bases). The germline V and J ends were trimmed by 7 bases and 4 bases, with 13 bases remaining between them. Germline CDR1 reads LNHDA; CDR2 reads SQIVND (reference sequence). CDR3 length: 13 residues. CDR3 residues: CASTMTGAYGYTF. In nucleotides, the CDR3 is TGTGCCAGTACCATGACGGGGGCCTATGGCTACACCTTC.

The gene calls are TRBV6-1 and TRBJ2-1, with TRBD1 as a possible D gene (5 bases). The CDR3 runs to 19 residues. The V gene lost 3 bases and the J gene lost 3 bases, with 24 bases spanning the gap. Germline CDR1 is MNHNS and CDR2 is SASEGT. CDR3 bases: TGTGCCAGCAGTGATTTGGGGCCATCTCTCAGGCCCAGCTACAATGAGCAGTTCTTC. It specifies CASSDLGPSLRPSYNEQFF.